Here is one T cell receptor (beta chain) with its context. Its antigen is currently not known. Within one base of it there is no much larger clone, and no base qualities were kept. Taken with the paper, the label for time point translates to: newly diagnosed GD, antithyroid drugs for less than 3 months. For both TCR sequencing and RNA sequencing, RNA was extracted from PBMCs using TRIzol. The diagnosis of Graves' disease followed American Thyroid Association guidelines. The patients came from an endocrinology department in Xi'an, China. Each patient gave approximately 9 milliliters of peripheral blood, collected in an EDTA anticoagulant tube. Ficoll Paque Plus density gradient separation was used to isolate PBMCs, and no further T cell sorting was performed. An Agilent 2100 Bioanalyzer and agarose gel were used to check RNA quality, while a NanoDrop 2000 measured RNA concentration. To prepare the library, multiplex PCR was applied. For sequencing, an Illumina HiSeq 4000 was employed. TCR beta libraries were built with iRepertoire HTBI primers and Arm-PCR amplification of CDR3 regions. Before sequencing, the PCR products went through gel purification. The paper's processing steps were these. A total of 62 TRBV and some 13 TRBJ segments were identified across samples and were used for gene usage analysis of CDR3 amino acid clonotypes. COPE and FqMerger were used to merge the filtered high-quality paired reads into contigs. BLAST was used to align contigs to IMGT TRBV, TRBD and TRBJ reference genes, and CDR3 was defined according to IMGT. Highly expanded clones were defined as clonotypes with a frequency above 0.1%. Shannon entropy served as the measure of repertoire diversity, while the Gini coefficient captured V-J evenness. Clonotypes shared by more than one individual were considered public. In-frame beta chains were kept once TCRdb had trimmed the public reads at Q25 with fastp and called clones with MiXCR. CDR3 protein duplicates are merged, each entry listing the most common genes and DNA. The V and J calls follow TCRdb's processing rather than the paper's. This sample lists around 420,000 distinct CDR3 sequences; about 14% were detected once. The ten largest clones represent 22% of the sample.

This sample stems from a study of regulatory T cells in long-lasting Graves disease (dated by TCRdb to the early 2020s). Turning to the overall study: Antithyroid drugs had been taken for less than 3 months by newly diagnosed Graves' disease patients. A total of roughly 35 samples underwent TCR sequencing: some 13 from persistent and roughly 20 from newly diagnosed Graves' disease patients. Patients with persistent Graves' disease were compared with patients with newly diagnosed Graves' disease using TCR sequencing and RNA sequencing of peripheral blood. The study was conducted in China and was registered as a clinical trial. Study-level results and caveats: Preferential use of TRBV28, TRBJ1-2 and TRBJ2-5 was observed in persistent disease, whereas TRBV20-1 and TRBJ2-1 were favored in newly diagnosed disease. Patients with persistent disease shared more public clonotypes (around 2,500) than newly diagnosed patients did (approximately 1,000). Sequencing and analysis were limited to the TCR beta chain. Persistent Graves' disease patients showed lower TCR Shannon entropy and fewer highly expanded clones than newly diagnosed patients, suggesting clonal expansion. Because the primary lesion, thyroid tissue, could not be accessed, the study looked at peripheral blood alone. The small sample size was acknowledged by the authors as a limitation that may reduce accuracy.

The CDR3 runs 15 amino acids, cysteine and phenylalanine included. The entry retains the CDR3 DNA only, 45 bases that are in frame from base 1. Trimmed from V: 4 bases; trimmed from J: 3 bases; junction bases lacking a gene match: 4. CDR1 MDHEN and CDR2 SYDVKM are derived from the germline V gene. Sequences were derived from peripheral blood mononuclear cells (PBMCs), sampled at new diagnosis, from a patient treated with antithyroid drugs. The V and J genes are TRBV28 and TRBJ2-2; TRBD1 agrees with 8 junctional bases. The TCR originated in a female donor with Graves disease. For the CDR3, the sequence is CASSSDREDTGELFF. The bases read TGTGCCAGCAGTTCGGACAGGGAAGACACCGGGGAGCTGTTTTTT. Beyond the CDR3, the reference TRBV28 and TRBJ2-2 genes provide the residues; the full variable domain reads: DVKVTQSSRYLVKRTGEKVFLECVQDMDHENMFWYRQDPGLGLRLIYFSYDVKMKEKGDIPEGYSVSREKKERFSLILESASTNQTSMYLCASSSDREDTGELFFGEGSRLTVL.